These T cell receptor beta chains were read from a single sample in a study of PD-1 blockade in classical Hodgkin lymphoma. Profiling relied on immunoSEQ multiplex PCR, and the TCRdb table lists in-frame clones only, not all of them. The sample holds roughly 50,000 clones, around 86% seen once. This sample comprised peripheral blood mononuclear cells (PBMCs), obtained before the fourth cycle of nivolumab. The receptors shown here come from a human donor with classical Hodgkin lymphoma. Both conserved end residues are part of each CDR3. The order of the fields is D gene, J gene, clone size, V gene, CDR3 protein, CDR3 DNA. D genes are given only for firm matches. Clone size, where shown, is once, few, many, or a class for clones that have expanded.

D: NA; J: TRBJ2-7; size: NA; V: TRBV9; CDR3: CASSAQASSYEQYF; DNA: TGTGCCAGCAGCGCCCAAGCAAGCTCCTACGAGCAGTACTTC
D: TRBD2; J: TRBJ2-1; size: NA; V: TRBV6-1; CDR3: CASSDQISGSYNEQFF; DNA: TGTGCCAGCAGTGATCAGATTAGCGGGTCCTACAATGAGCAGTTCTTC
D: NA; J: TRBJ1-1; size: NA; V: TRBV29-1; CDR3: CSVDNDRDTTLNTEAFF; DNA: TGCAGCGTCGATAATGACCGGGACACTACCTTGAACACTGAAGCTTTCTTT
D: TRBD1; J: TRBJ2-6; size: once; V: TRBV19; CDR3: CASSRGQGAAGANVLTF; DNA: TGTGCCAGTAGTAGGGGACAGGGGGCGGCTGGGGCCAACGTCCTGACTTTC
D: TRBD1; J: TRBJ2-5; size: once; V: TRBV7-2; CDR3: CASSPRDRADYQETQYF; DNA: TGTGCCAGCAGCCCCCGGGACAGGGCCGATTACCAAGAGACCCAGTACTTC
D: NA; J: TRBJ1-4; size: once; V: TRBV4-1; CDR3: CASSNAGTVNEKLFF; DNA: TGCGCCAGCAGCAACGCCGGGACGGTGAATGAAAAACTGTTTTTT
D: NA; J: TRBJ2-7; size: NA; V: TRBV7-8; CDR3: CASSLRDYEQYF; DNA: TGTGCCAGCAGCTTAAGGGACTACGAGCAGTACTTC
D: NA; J: TRBJ2-7; size: NA; V: TRBV7-6; CDR3: CASSLAVPFAEVYEQYF; DNA: TGTGCCAGCAGCTTAGCGGTCCCTTTTGCTGAAGTCTACGAGCAGTACTTC
D: NA; J: TRBJ2-1; size: NA; V: TRBV19; CDR3: CATRGDYNEQFF; DNA: TGTGCCACCCGAGGAGATTACAATGAGCAGTTCTTC
D: NA; J: TRBJ1-2; size: once; V: TRBV10-3; CDR3: CATRTERSGYTF; DNA: TGTGCCACCAGGACAGAGCGGAGTGGCTACACCTTC
D: NA; J: TRBJ2-7; size: NA; V: TRBV9; CDR3: CASSVGRGNSYEQYF; DNA: TGTGCCAGCAGCGTAGGCAGGGGAAACTCCTACGAGCAGTACTTC
D: TRBD2; J: TRBJ2-3; size: NA; V: TRBV19; CDR3: CASSKASGRASDTQYF; DNA: TGTGCCAGTAGTAAGGCTAGCGGGAGGGCCTCTGATACGCAGTATTTT
D: NA; J: TRBJ2-5; size: NA; V: TRBV14; CDR3: CASSLGDFTAPQYF; DNA: TGTGCCAGCAGCCTCGGGGACTTCACGGCGCCCCAGTACTTC
D: NA; J: TRBJ2-1; size: many; V: TRBV5-4; CDR3: CASRAERSYNEQFF; DNA: TGTGCCAGCCGGGCCGAGCGGAGTTACAATGAGCAGTTCTTC
D: TRBD2; J: TRBJ2-1; size: NA; V: TRBV5-3; CDR3: CALTETSGPPRSYNEQFF; DNA: TGTGCCTTAACGGAGACTAGCGGGCCCCCCCGGTCCTACAATGAGCAGTTCTTC
D: NA; J: TRBJ2-3; size: few; V: TRBV10-3; CDR3: CAISDYPQGTDTQYF; DNA: TGTGCCATCAGTGACTACCCCCAGGGCACAGATACGCAGTATTTT
D: NA; J: TRBJ2-1; size: NA; V: TRBV7-3; CDR3: CASSLTTAYNEQFF; DNA: TGTGCCAGCAGCTTAACAACAGCATACAATGAGCAGTTCTTC
D: NA; J: TRBJ1-3; size: few; V: TRBV19; CDR3: CASSISSSGNTIYF; DNA: TGTGCCAGTAGTATCAGCAGCTCTGGAAACACCATATATTTT
D: NA; J: TRBJ1-5; size: NA; V: TRBV28; CDR3: CASSLLTQPQHF; DNA: TGTGCCAGCAGTTTACTAACGCAGCCCCAGCATTTT
D: NA; J: TRBJ2-1; size: NA; V: TRBV6-1; CDR3: CASSEFAESSWEFF; DNA: TGTGCCAGCAGTGAGTTCGCGGAAAGTTCCTGGGAGTTCTTC
D: NA; J: TRBJ1-2; size: NA; V: TRBV18; CDR3: CASSPGSTNYGYTF; DNA: TGTGCCAGCTCACCGGGAAGCACGAACTATGGCTACACCTTC
D: NA; J: TRBJ2-3; size: NA; V: TRBV5-1; CDR3: CASSIEIGQTTDTQYF; DNA: TGCGCCAGCAGCATTGAGATTGGACAGACGACAGATACGCAGTATTTT
D: NA; J: TRBJ2-2; size: NA; V: TRBV18; CDR3: CASSPPLGTGELFF; DNA: TGTGCCAGCTCACCACCGTTGGGTACCGGGGAGCTGTTTTTT
D: TRBD1; J: TRBJ1-1; size: NA; V: TRBV7-8; CDR3: CASSPRTGKRNTEAFF; DNA: TGTGCCAGCAGCCCGCGGACAGGGAAGAGGAACACTGAAGCTTTCTTT
D: NA; J: TRBJ2-3; size: few; V: TRBV5-1; CDR3: CASSRGPPPGDTQYF; DNA: TGCGCCAGCAGCCGCGGGCCCCCCCCCGGAGATACGCAGTATTTT
D: NA; J: TRBJ2-4; size: NA; V: TRBV27; CDR3: CASSWGNIQYF; DNA: TGTGCCAGCAGCTGGGGAAACATTCAGTACTTC
D: NA; J: TRBJ1-4; size: once; V: TRBV9; CDR3: CASSVDGFPEKLFF; DNA: TGTGCCAGCAGCGTAGATGGGTTTCCTGAAAAACTGTTTTTT
D: TRBD1; J: TRBJ2-2; size: NA; V: TRBV7-3; CDR3: CASSRTGTGPDGELFF; DNA: TGTGCCAGCAGCAGAACCGGGACAGGGCCCGACGGGGAGCTGTTTTTT
D: NA; J: TRBJ2-7; size: NA; V: TRBV27; CDR3: CASRGAGTTYEQYF; DNA: TGTGCCAGCAGAGGGGCCGGGACGACCTACGAGCAGTACTTC
D: NA; J: TRBJ2-5; size: NA; V: TRBV11-2; CDR3: CASSNGTLSGYWSETQYF; DNA: TGTGCCAGCAGCAACGGGACGCTCAGTGGTTATTGGTCAGAGACCCAGTACTTC
D: TRBD1; J: TRBJ1-2; size: NA; V: TRBV12-5; CDR3: CASGAAGGLYGYTF; DNA: TGTGCTAGTGGTGCTGCAGGGGGCCTCTATGGCTACACCTTC
D: NA; J: TRBJ2-4; size: NA; V: TRBV21-1; CDR3: CASSKGTSIQNIQYF; DNA: TGTGCCAGCAGCAAGGGGACTAGCATCCAAAACATTCAGTACTTC
D: NA; J: TRBJ1-2; size: NA; V: TRBV4-1; CDR3: CASSQGRDGGYTF; DNA: TGCGCCAGCAGCCAAGGCAGGGATGGTGGCTACACCTTC
D: NA; J: TRBJ2-1; size: NA; V: TRBV4-1; CDR3: CASSSVLFSYNEQFF; DNA: TGCGCCAGCAGCTCGGTCCTTTTCTCCTACAATGAGCAGTTCTTC
D: NA; J: TRBJ2-2; size: NA; V: TRBV5-5; CDR3: CASSLEAALGELFF; DNA: TGTGCCAGCAGCTTGGAGGCAGCGCTCGGGGAGCTGTTTTTT
D: NA; J: TRBJ2-6; size: NA; V: TRBV9; CDR3: CASSVAGSGANVLTF; DNA: TGTGCCAGCAGCGTAGCCGGCTCTGGGGCCAACGTCCTGACTTTC
D: NA; J: TRBJ1-4; size: NA; V: TRBV19; CDR3: CASNIPAEKLFF; DNA: TGTGCCAGTAATATACCGGCCGAAAAACTGTTTTTT
D: NA; J: TRBJ2-2; size: NA; V: TRBV10-3; CDR3: CAISGSQTSLYTGELFF; DNA: TGTGCCATCAGTGGATCTCAGACTTCACTCTACACCGGGGAGCTGTTTTTT
D: NA; J: TRBJ2-7; size: NA; V: TRBV29-1; CDR3: CSVTRDLSSYEQYF; DNA: TGCAGCGTTACCCGGGACTTAAGCTCCTACGAGCAGTACTTC
D: TRBD2; J: TRBJ2-7; size: NA; V: TRBV4-2; CDR3: CASSQDPRLAGGSSYEQYF; DNA: TGTGCCAGCAGCCAAGATCCCAGACTAGCGGGGGGGAGCTCCTACGAGCAGTACTTC
D: TRBD2; J: TRBJ2-3; size: NA; V: TRBV29-1; CDR3: CSGGGGTDTQYF; DNA: TGCAGCGGCGGGGGGGGGACAGATACGCAGTATTTT
D: NA; J: TRBJ2-5; size: NA; V: TRBV7-2; CDR3: CASSLRGPRETQYF; DNA: TGTGCCAGCAGCTTGAGGGGTCCTAGGGAGACCCAGTACTTC
D: NA; J: TRBJ2-2; size: few; V: TRBV10-3; CDR3: CAITPWANTGELFF; DNA: TGTGCCATCACCCCCTGGGCGAACACCGGGGAGCTGTTTTTT
D: NA; J: TRBJ2-7; size: once; V: TRBV6-5; CDR3: CASSYFATTYEQYF; DNA: TGTGCCAGCAGTTACTTTGCTACCACCTACGAGCAGTACTTC
D: NA; J: TRBJ2-5; size: NA; V: TRBV7-2; CDR3: CASSFLGAETQYF; DNA: TGTGCCAGCAGCTTTTTGGGGGCGGAGACCCAGTACTTC